Detailed here is one TCR beta chain. Its antigen is still unknown. The entry originates in a study of shared clonotypes between healthy human individuals. Several immunoSEQ plates received, in even portions, the genomic DNA of each subset. Measured with immunoSEQ multiplex PCR; TCRdb has only the in-frame clones, and not every one. The data show about 800,000 clones, about 97% seen once. Study-wide findings and caveats: Naive subsets generally exceeded memory subsets in estimated richness. Sorted-subset sequencing, rarefaction showed, was incomplete despite large depth.

There are 15 residues in the CDR3. CDR1 and CDR2 (germline): MDHEN, SYDVKM. V dropped 4 bases and J dropped 0 bases, with 12 bases sitting between them. The naive CD8 fraction comprised CD45RO-negative cells positively selected for CCR7 and excluded terminally differentiated effector memory CD45RA+ cells. This TCR derives from a man under 40 in good health. The chain joins TRBV28 to TRBJ2-5, with D perhaps being TRBD1 or TRBD2 (5 bases each). Sequencing was done on a sample of naive CD8+ T cells sorted from blood. The CDR3 nucleotides read TGTGCCAGCAGTTCAGGGACGGAGGACCAAGAGACCCAGTACTTC. Translating gives CASSSGTEDQETQYF. The entire variable domain, with the rest obtained from reference TRBV28 and TRBJ2-5, is as follows: DVKVTQSSRYLVKRTGEKVFLECVQDMDHENMFWYRQDPGLGLRLIYFSYDVKMKEKGDIPEGYSVSREKKERFSLILESASTNQTSMYLCASSSGTEDQETQYFGPGTRLLVL.